Following are 29 T cell receptor beta chains from one sample sequenced in a study of control samples from healthy donors and cancer patients. Some clones are missing from TCRdb's copy, which holds only in-frame ones; the method was immunoSEQ multiplex PCR. Of about 250,000 clones in the sample, roughly 82% were seen once. The sample was PBMCs. These receptors were taken from a woman aged 55-69 years with lung cancer.

The chain links TRBV18 to TRBJ1-5, with D unresolved. V was pared by 1 base and J by 3 bases, with 10 bases between. The germline V gene has CDR1 KGHSH and CDR2 LQKENI. CDR3 length equals 15 residues. The CDR3 reads CASSPQEQHNQPQHF. The DNA for the CDR3 is TGTGCCAGCTCACCACAAGAACAGCACAATCAGCCCCAGCATTTT.

The chain has TRBV5-1 and TRBJ2-1; 11 bases agree with TRBD2. CDR1 SGHRS and CDR2 YFSETQ come from the germline V gene. This CDR3 spans 16 amino acids. V was clipped by 4 bases and J by 4 bases; unmatched bases: 7. In DNA form, the CDR3 reads TGCGCCAGCAGCCCCGGGACTAGCGGCCTGTACAATGAGCAGTTCTTC. Its translation is CASSPGTSGLYNEQFF.

V gene TRBV5-1 combines with J gene TRBJ1-6; D unclear. Trimming shortened V by 4 bases and J by 0 bases, and 8 bases separated the two germline ends. This CDR3 has 15 residues. The germline V gene has CDR1 SGHRS and CDR2 YFSETQ. CDR3 coding DNA: TGCGCCAGCAGCCCCCTGAGCTCCTATAATTCACCCCTCCACTTT. Translated, it gives CASSPLSSYNSPLHF. The entire variable domain, with the rest obtained from reference TRBV5-1 and TRBJ1-6, is as follows: KAGVTQTPRYLIKTRGQQVTLSCSPISGHRSVSWYQQTPGQGLQFLFEYFSETQRNKGNFPGRFSGRQFSNSRSEMNVSTLELGDSALYLCASSPLSSYNSPLHFGNGTRLTVT.

V is TRBV10-3 and J is TRBJ2-7, with TRBD1 matching over 8 bases. The V gene end was trimmed by 10 bases and the J gene end by 3 bases; junction bases not matched to a gene: 8. The CDR3 covers 13 residues. CDR1 is ENHRY, CDR2 SYGVKD, per germline. The CDR3 sequence: CATMGTGHYEQYF. CDR3 nucleotide sequence: TGTGCCACCATGGGGACAGGCCACTACGAGCAGTACTTC.

The chain recombines TRBV6-5 with TRBJ1-3; D remains unclear. Germline assignment: CDR1 MNHEY and CDR2 SVGAGI. The CDR3 covers 15 residues. The ends were cut back, 0 bases at V and 6 bases at J, with 12 bases in the middle. As DNA, the CDR3 is TGTGCCAGCAGTTACTCTAGGACCGCGCTAAACACCATATATTTT. Translation gives CASSYSRTALNTIYF.

The chain has TRBV4-1 and TRBJ1-2; 8 positions agree with TRBD1. Germline trimming cut 0 bases from V and 7 bases from J; bases unmatched to any gene: 4. The CDR3 consists of 14 residues. Germline V lookup: CDR1 MGHRA, CDR2 YSYEKL. The CDR3 here is CASSQDQTGVGYTF. For the CDR3, the DNA is TGCGCCAGCAGCCAAGATCAGACAGGGGTTGGCTACACCTTC.

This rearrangement joins TRBV18 to TRBJ1-4; 9 bases agree with TRBD1. The CDR3 spans 13 residues. Germline V gene lookup returns CDR1 KGHSH and CDR2 LQKENI. V gave up 6 bases and J gave up 4 bases; unmatched junction bases: 0. Written as DNA, the CDR3 is TGTGCCAGCTCGGGACAGGGTAATGAAAAACTGTTTTTT. This encodes CASSGQGNEKLFF.

The chain links TRBV18 to TRBJ1-1; weak D call: TRBD1 (5 bases). Germline V gene sequence: CDR1 KGHSH, CDR2 LQKENI. CDR3 length: 13 amino acids. Between the trimmed V and J ends, which lost 3 bases and 5 bases, there was a span of 10 bases. Here the CDR3 DNA reads TGTGCCAGCTCACCCTATCAGGGAACTGAAGCTTTCTTT. It codes for CASSPYQGTEAFF.

The gene calls are TRBV7-8 and TRBJ1-3; 8 nucleotides line up with TRBD1. CDR3 size: 14 residues. Germline CDR1 is SGHVS and CDR2 is FQNEAQ. J was trimmed by 4 bases and V by 5 bases; bases with no gene match: 4. CDR3 protein: CASSQGASGNTIYF. CDR3 bases: TGTGCCAGCAGCCAGGGGGCATCGGGAAACACCATATATTTT. Variable domain in full (rest from reference TRBV7-8 and TRBJ1-3): GAGVSQSPRYKVAKRGQDVALRCDPISGHVSLFWYQQALGQGPEFLTYFQNEAQLDKSGLPSDRFFAERPEGSVSTLKIQRTQQEDSAVYLCASSQGASGNTIYFGEGSWLTVV.

The CDR3 protein is CASSYVGNQPQHF. For the CDR3, the DNA is TGTGCCAGCAGTTACGTGGGGAATCAGCCCCAGCATTTT. This chain joins TRBV6-5 and TRBJ1-5; D not certain. CDR1 and CDR2 (germline): MNHEY, SVGAGI. V lost 2 bases to trimming and J lost 4 bases, with 6 bases between them. This CDR3 spans 13 amino acids.

This clone has a handful of counts. The chain combines TRBV30 with TRBJ1-1; D perhaps matches TRBD1 (6 bases). Germline V CDR1 and CDR2: GTSNPN, SVGIG (reference sequence). Trimming removed 4 bases from V and 9 bases from J, with 18 bases in between. The CDR3 is 13 amino acids. CDR3 sequence reads: CAWNSGTRVQAFF. CDR3 nucleotides: TGTGCCTGGAATTCCGGGACACGGGTCCAAGCTTTCTTT.

The chain has TRBV27 and TRBJ2-1, with a weak D call TRBD1 (5 bases). V was cut by 2 bases and J by 4 bases, with 18 bases left in between. The CDR3 totals 17 residues. CDR1 and CDR2 from the germline V gene are MNHEY and SMNVEV (reference sequence). The chain's CDR3 is CASSLRLQGPDYNEQFF. The CDR3 DNA follows: TGTGCCAGCAGTTTAAGGTTGCAGGGCCCCGATTACAATGAGCAGTTCTTC.

The rearrangement joins TRBV30 to TRBJ2-7; 14 bases map to TRBD2. The CDR3 is made up of 16 amino acids. J gave up 6 bases and V 5 bases, and 12 bases lay outside the gene matches. CDR1 GTSNPN and CDR2 SVGIG come from the germline V gene (reference sequence). The CDR3 spells CAWGPRGLAGVGEQYF. CDR3 nucleotide sequence: TGTGCCTGGGGCCCACGGGGACTAGCGGGAGTAGGCGAGCAGTACTTC.

This chain connects TRBV5-1 to TRBJ2-7; 7 bases align to TRBD2. The CDR3 length is 15 residues. CDR1 and CDR2 from the germline V gene are SGHRS and YFSETQ. V dropped 0 bases and J dropped 5; count of bases not matched to a gene: 8. CDR3 sequence: CASSLAGGRWDEQYF. CDR3 nucleotides: TGCGCCAGCAGCTTGGCCGGGGGGAGGTGGGACGAGCAGTACTTC.

The chain joins TRBV5-4 to TRBJ2-1; D not resolved. Trimming cost V 5 bases and J 8 bases, with 8 bases left between them. The germline V gene encodes CDR1 SGHNT and CDR2 YYREEE (reference sequence). The CDR3 extends over 11 amino acids. The CDR3 coding sequence is TGTGCCAGCAGAAGAAACGATGAGCAGTTCTTC. Residues: CASRRNDEQFF.

This clone was detected a few times. The chain employs TRBV5-1 and TRBJ1-2; D remains unclear. This CDR3 contains 13 residues. Trimming left V 0 bases short and J 4 bases short, with 7 bases between. Germline CDR1 reads SGHRS; CDR2 reads YFSETQ. Here the CDR3 reads CASSLAGPYGYTF. CDR3 nucleotides: TGCGCCAGCAGCTTGGCAGGTCCCTATGGCTACACCTTC.

The chain is built from TRBV3-1 (or the pseudogene TRBV3-2) and TRBJ1-6, with D uncertain. The germline CDR1 and CDR2 sequences are LGHDT and YNNKEL (reference sequence). The V end lost 1 base, the J end lost 6 bases, and 10 bases lay between the germline ends. The CDR3 loop spans 15 amino acids. The CDR3 coding sequence is TGTGCCAGCAGCCAAGGGGGAGGGCCTAATTCACCCCTCCACTTT. Encoded protein: CASSQGGGPNSPLHF.

The rearrangement uses TRBV6-5 and TRBJ2-7; possible D gene TRBD2, 6 bases. Germline loops: CDR1 MNHEY, CDR2 SVGAGI. The CDR3 sequence is 12 residues long. V gave up 6 bases and J gave up 5 bases, with 11 bases separating them. The CDR3, as DNA: TGTGCCAGCAGGGAGGGGTTCAACGAGCAGTACTTC. Translating it yields CASREGFNEQYF.

The chain links TRBV5-1 to TRBJ1-6; 8 bases fit TRBD1. Germline assignment: CDR1 SGHRS and CDR2 YFSETQ. Trimming at V came to 4 bases and at J to 7 bases, leaving 10 bases not matched to a gene. The CDR3 runs to 16 residues. The CDR3 DNA sequence: TGCGCCAGCAGCCTACACGCGGACAGGGCGAATTCACCCCTCCACTTT. It codes for CASSLHADRANSPLHF.

This chain connects TRBV7-8 to TRBJ2-3; 12 bases line up with TRBD2. This CDR3 is 16 amino acids long. Trimming at V came to 3 bases and at J to 5 bases, leaving 6 bases not matched to a gene. Looked up from germline, CDR1 is SGHVS and CDR2 is FQNEAQ. The DNA for the CDR3 is TGTGCCAGCAGCTTTCCTAGCGGGGGGGCAGGAGATACGCAGTATTTT. Its protein is CASSFPSGGAGDTQYF.

This clone was observed a single time. The chain links TRBV7-9 to TRBJ2-3; no reliable D call. V was trimmed by 5 bases and J by 5 bases, leaving 8 bases between them. The CDR3 is 12 amino acids. Germline loops: CDR1 SEHNR, CDR2 FQNEAQ (reference sequence). CDR3 protein: CASSLEKDTQYF. The CDR3 region has the DNA TGTGCCAGCAGCCTGGAGAAAGATACGCAGTATTTT.

This chain links TRBV6-6 with TRBJ1-5, with D possibly TRBD1 on 5 matching bases. Germline CDR1 is MNHNY and CDR2 is SVGAGI (reference sequence). This CDR3 is built from 14 residues. V dropped 5 bases and J dropped 1 base, with 9 bases sitting between them. The CDR3 sequence is CASSRDLSNQPQHF. The CDR3, as DNA: TGTGCCAGCAGTCGGGACTTGAGCAATCAGCCCCAGCATTTT.

V gene TRBV4-2 combines with J gene TRBJ1-5; 11 nucleotides line up with TRBD1. This CDR3 region has 16 residues. Germline V gene data show CDR1 as LGHNA and CDR2 as YNFKEQ. V lost 2 bases, J lost 7 bases, and 7 bases stayed unmatched. The CDR3 nucleotides are TGTGCCAGCAGCCAATCGGACAGGGGGCAAGGACAGCCCCAGCATTTT. This codes for CASSQSDRGQGQPQHF.

The chain recombines TRBV7-8 with TRBJ2-7; the D gene is possibly TRBD2 (5 bases). The germline V and J ends were trimmed by 5 bases and 7 bases, with 12 bases remaining between them. CDR1 and CDR2 (germline): SGHVS, FQNEAQ. The CDR3 contains 12 residues. In DNA form, the CDR3 reads TGTGCCAGCAGCCCCCCGCCGGGAGAGCAGTACTTC. Residues: CASSPPPGEQYF.

A single count supports this clone. The chain uses TRBV4-1 and TRBJ2-5, with no clear D. With 5 bases removed from V and 4 bases from J, the gap between germline ends came to 11 bases. CDR1 MGHRA and CDR2 YSYEKL come from the germline V gene. CDR3 length: 13 amino acids. The CDR3 nucleotides read TGCGCCAGCAGCACCGGGTGGGGAGAGACCCAGTACTTC. This encodes CASSTGWGETQYF.

Only one count was recorded for this clone. V usage is TRBV12-5 and J usage is TRBJ2-3, with D possibly matching TRBD2 (5 bases). CDR3 length: 13 amino acids. V lost 7 bases and J lost 1, with 9 bases in between. Germline loops: CDR1 LGHNT, CDR2 FRNRAP. The CDR3 bases are TGTGCTAGTGCTATCGGGGGCACAGATACGCAGTATTTT. It is translated as CASAIGGTDTQYF.

This clone was recorded only once. The V gene is TRBV19, the J gene TRBJ1-5, with D tentatively TRBD1 (6 bases). CDR3 length equals 13 residues. The germline V and J ends were trimmed by 7 bases and 4 bases, with 11 bases remaining between them. Per germline, CDR1 LNHDA and CDR2 SQIVND (reference sequence). CDR3: CASKVGGNQPQHF. The CDR3 region has the DNA TGTGCCAGTAAGGTAGGGGGTAATCAGCCCCAGCATTTT.

The chain links TRBV28 to TRBJ1-4; D not resolved. Trimming cost V 6 bases and J 2 bases, with 16 bases left between them. Germline lookup yields CDR1 MDHEN and CDR2 SYDVKM. The CDR3 sequence is 16 residues long. The CDR3 DNA follows: TGTGCCAGCAGCCCGGCTATGGGCTGGACTAATGAAAAACTGTTTTTT. This encodes CASSPAMGWTNEKLFF.

V usage is TRBV11-2 and J usage is TRBJ2-7; 13 bases are shared with TRBD2. Germline V gene lookup returns CDR1 SGHAT and CDR2 FQNNGV. J lost 3 bases, V lost 1 base, and 6 bases had no gene match. This CDR3 has 17 amino acids. CDR3 residues: CASSLVWTSGSIYEQYF. CDR3 coding DNA: TGTGCCAGCAGCTTAGTTTGGACTAGCGGGAGTATCTACGAGCAGTACTTC.